The following is a T cell receptor beta chain sequence with its context. This sample was included in a study of CD8 T cells in Susac syndrome. CDR1 is SGHVS and CDR2 is FQNEAQ in the germline V gene. V lost 1 base and J 3 bases, leaving 10 bases between the germline ends. The CDR3 sequence is 15 residues long. Random hexamers primed reverse transcription of about 0.5 to 1 ug RNA. TCRdb passed the immunoSEQ multiplex PCR reads through MiXCR, listing each CDR3 protein once. Here the sample spans roughly 250,000 distinct CDR3 sequences, almost 97% being singletons. Input material: CD4+ T cells from PBMCs. The rearrangement links TRBV7-8 to TRBJ1-5; TRBD1 might be the D (5 bases). This TCR came from a human donor with Susac syndrome. This chain's CDR3 is CASSLGGGDNQPQHF. The CDR3 nucleotides are TGTGCCAGCAGCTTAGGGGGCGGGGACAATCAGCCCCAGCATTTT.